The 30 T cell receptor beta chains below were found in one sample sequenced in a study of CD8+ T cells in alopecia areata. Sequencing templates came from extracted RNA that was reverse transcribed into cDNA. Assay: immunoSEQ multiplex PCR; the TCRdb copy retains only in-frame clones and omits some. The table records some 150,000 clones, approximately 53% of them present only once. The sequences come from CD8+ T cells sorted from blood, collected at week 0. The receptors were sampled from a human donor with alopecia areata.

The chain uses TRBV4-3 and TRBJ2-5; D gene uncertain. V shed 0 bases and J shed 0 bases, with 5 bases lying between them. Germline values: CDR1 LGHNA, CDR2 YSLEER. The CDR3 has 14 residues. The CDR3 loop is CASSQDRNQETQYF. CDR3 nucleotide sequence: TGCGCCAGCAGCCAAGATCGGAACCAAGAGACCCAGTACTTC.

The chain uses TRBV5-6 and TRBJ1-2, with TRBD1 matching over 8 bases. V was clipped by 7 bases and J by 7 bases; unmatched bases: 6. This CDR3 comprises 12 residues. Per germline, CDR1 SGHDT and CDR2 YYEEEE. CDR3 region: CASGDRGGGYTF. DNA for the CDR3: TGTGCCAGCGGAGACAGGGGTGGTGGCTACACCTTC.

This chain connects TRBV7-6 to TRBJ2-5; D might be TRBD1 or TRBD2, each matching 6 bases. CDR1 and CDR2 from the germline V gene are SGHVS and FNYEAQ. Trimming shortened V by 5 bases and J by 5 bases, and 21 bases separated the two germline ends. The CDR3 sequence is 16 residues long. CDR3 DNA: TGTGCCAGCAGCCCCGGGACAAGGACGGAGGGGGAGACCCAGTACTTC. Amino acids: CASSPGTRTEGETQYF.

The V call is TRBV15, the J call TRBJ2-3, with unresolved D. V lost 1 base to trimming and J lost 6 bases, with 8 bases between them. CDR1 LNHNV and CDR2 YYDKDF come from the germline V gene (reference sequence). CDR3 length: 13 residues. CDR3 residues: CATSRAARDTQYF. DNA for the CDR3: TGTGCCACCAGCAGAGCGGCCCGGGATACGCAGTATTTT.

DNA of the CDR3: TGTGCCAGCAGTGAGAACCCCAGTCGAGTCTCTGGGGCCAACGTCCTGACTTTC. This sequence encodes CASSENPSRVSGANVLTF. This chain uses TRBV25-1 with TRBJ2-6; D is unclear. This CDR3 contains 18 residues. V gave up 3 bases and J gave up 0 bases, with 15 bases separating them. Germline V gene lookup returns CDR1 MGHDK and CDR2 SYGVNS.

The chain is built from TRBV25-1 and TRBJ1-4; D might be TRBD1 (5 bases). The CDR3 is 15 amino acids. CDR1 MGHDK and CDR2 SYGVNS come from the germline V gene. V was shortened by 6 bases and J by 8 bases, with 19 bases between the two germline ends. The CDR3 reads CASSPSRDVGEKLFF. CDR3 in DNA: TGTGCCAGCAGCCCCTCCAGGGACGTGGGGGAAAAACTGTTTTTT.

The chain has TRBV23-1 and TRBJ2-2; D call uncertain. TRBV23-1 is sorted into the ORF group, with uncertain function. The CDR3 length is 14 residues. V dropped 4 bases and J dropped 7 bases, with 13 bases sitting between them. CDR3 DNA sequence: TGCGCCAGCAGTCCCACTTGGACCCGCGGGGAGCTGTTTTTT. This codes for CASSPTWTRGELFF.

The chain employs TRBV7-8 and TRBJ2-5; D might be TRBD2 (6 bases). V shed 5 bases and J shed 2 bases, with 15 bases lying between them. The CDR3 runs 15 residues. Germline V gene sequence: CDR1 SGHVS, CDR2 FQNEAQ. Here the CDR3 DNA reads TGTGCCAGCAGCCCATGGGGGGTGGGGCAAGAGACCCAGTACTTC. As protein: CASSPWGVGQETQYF. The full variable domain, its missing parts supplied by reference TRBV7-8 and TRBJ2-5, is GAGVSQSPRYKVAKRGQDVALRCDPISGHVSLFWYQQALGQGPEFLTYFQNEAQLDKSGLPSDRFFAERPEGSVSTLKIQRTQQEDSAVYLCASSPWGVGQETQYFGPGTRLLVL.

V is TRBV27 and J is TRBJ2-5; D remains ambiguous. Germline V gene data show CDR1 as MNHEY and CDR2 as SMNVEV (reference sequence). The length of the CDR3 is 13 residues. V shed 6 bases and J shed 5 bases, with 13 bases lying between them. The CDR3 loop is CASSSIGRETQYF. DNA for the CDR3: TGTGCCAGCAGCTCTATTGGACGGGAGACCCAGTACTTC.

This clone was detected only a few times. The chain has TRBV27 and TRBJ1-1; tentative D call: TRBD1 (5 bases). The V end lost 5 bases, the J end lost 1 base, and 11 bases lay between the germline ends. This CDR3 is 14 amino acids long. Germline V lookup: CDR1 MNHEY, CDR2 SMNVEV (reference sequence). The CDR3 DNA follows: TGTGCCAGCAGTACGATGGGGCCGAACACTGAAGCTTTCTTT. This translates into CASSTMGPNTEAFF.

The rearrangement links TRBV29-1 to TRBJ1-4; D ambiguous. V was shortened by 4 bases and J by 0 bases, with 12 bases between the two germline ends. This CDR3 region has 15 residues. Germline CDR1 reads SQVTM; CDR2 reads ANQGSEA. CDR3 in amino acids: CSVGERAATNEKLFF. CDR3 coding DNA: TGCAGCGTTGGGGAGCGGGCAGCAACTAATGAAAAACTGTTTTTT.

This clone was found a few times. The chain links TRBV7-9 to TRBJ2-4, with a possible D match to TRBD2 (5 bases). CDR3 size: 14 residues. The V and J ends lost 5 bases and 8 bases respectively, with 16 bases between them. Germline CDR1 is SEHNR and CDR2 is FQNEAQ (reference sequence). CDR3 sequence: CASSTTRGLDIQYF. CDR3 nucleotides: TGTGCCAGCAGCACAACTCGGGGTTTGGACATTCAGTACTTC.

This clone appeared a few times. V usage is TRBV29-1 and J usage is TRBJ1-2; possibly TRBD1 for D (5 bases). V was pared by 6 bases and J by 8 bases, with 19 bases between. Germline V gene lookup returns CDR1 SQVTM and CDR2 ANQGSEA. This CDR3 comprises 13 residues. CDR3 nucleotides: TGCAGCGTGGAACCGCAGGGTCCTACGGGCTACACCTTC. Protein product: CSVEPQGPTGYTF.

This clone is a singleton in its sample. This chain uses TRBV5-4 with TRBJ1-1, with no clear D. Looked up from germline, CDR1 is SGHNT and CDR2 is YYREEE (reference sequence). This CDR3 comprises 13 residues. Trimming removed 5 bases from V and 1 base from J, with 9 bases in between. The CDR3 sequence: CASRTDKNTEAFF. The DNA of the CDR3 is TGTGCCAGCAGGACTGATAAGAACACTGAAGCTTTCTTT. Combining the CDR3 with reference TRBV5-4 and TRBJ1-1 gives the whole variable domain ETGVTQSPTHLIKTRGQQVTLRCSSQSGHNTVSWYQQALGQGPQFIFQYYREEENGRGNFPPRFSGLQFPNYSSELNVNALELDDSALYLCASRTDKNTEAFFGQGTRLTVV.

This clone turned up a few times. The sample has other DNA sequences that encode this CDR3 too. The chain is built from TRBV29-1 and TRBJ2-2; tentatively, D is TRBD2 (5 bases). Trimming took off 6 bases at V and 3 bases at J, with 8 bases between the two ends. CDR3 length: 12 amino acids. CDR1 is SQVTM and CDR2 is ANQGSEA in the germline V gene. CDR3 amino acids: CSVLGDTGELFF. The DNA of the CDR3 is TGCAGCGTCCTCGGGGACACCGGGGAGCTGTTTTTT.

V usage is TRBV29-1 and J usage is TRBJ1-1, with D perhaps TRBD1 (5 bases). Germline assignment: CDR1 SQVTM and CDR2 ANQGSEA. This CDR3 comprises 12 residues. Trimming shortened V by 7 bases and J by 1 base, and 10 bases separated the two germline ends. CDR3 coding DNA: TGCAGCGACCACGACAGGAACACTGAAGCTTTCTTT. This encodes CSDHDRNTEAFF.

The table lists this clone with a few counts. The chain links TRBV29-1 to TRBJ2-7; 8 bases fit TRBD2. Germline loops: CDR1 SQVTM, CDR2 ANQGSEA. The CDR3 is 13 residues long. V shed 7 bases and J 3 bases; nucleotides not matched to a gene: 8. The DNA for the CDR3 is TGCAGCGCTGTCCTCGGGGGGGGCTACGAGCAGTACTTC. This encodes CSAVLGGGYEQYF.

CDR3 loop: CASSLGQVHSPLHF. The DNA for the CDR3 is TGTGCCAGCAGCTTAGGACAGGTACATTCACCCCTCCACTTT. The gene calls are TRBV5-6 and TRBJ1-6, with 7 bases lining up with TRBD1. There are 14 residues in the CDR3. With V trimmed by 2 bases and J by 8 bases, 4 bases remained unmatched. CDR1 and CDR2 (germline): SGHDT, YYEEEE.

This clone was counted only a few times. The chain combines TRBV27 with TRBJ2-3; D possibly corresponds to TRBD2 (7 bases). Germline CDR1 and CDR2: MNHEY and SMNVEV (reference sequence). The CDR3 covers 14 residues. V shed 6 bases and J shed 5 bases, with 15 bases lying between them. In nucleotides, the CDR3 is TGTGCCAGCAGCCCTGGGGGGGCCAGAGATACGCAGTATTTT. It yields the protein CASSPGGARDTQYF.

CDR3 bases: TGTGCCATCAGTACCTCTACCGAAGCTTTCTTT. Encoded protein: CAISTSTEAFF. The chain employs TRBV10-3 and TRBJ1-1; D remains unclear. Trimming took 5 bases from V and 8 from J, leaving 9 bases between them. Germline V CDR1 and CDR2: ENHRY, SYGVKD. The CDR3 spans 11 residues.

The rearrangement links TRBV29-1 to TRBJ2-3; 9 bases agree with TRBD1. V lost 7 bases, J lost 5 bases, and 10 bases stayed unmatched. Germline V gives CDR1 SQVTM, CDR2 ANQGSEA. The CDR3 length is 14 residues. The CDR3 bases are TGCAGCGCTTTGGAACAGGGGGCTGAAGATACGCAGTATTTT. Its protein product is CSALEQGAEDTQYF.

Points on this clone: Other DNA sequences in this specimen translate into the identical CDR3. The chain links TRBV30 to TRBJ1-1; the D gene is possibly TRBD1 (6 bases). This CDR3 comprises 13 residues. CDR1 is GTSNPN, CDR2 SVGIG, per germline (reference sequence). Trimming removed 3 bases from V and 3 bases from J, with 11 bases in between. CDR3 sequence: CAWRATGYTEAFF. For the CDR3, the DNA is TGTGCCTGGAGGGCCACAGGGTACACTGAAGCTTTCTTT. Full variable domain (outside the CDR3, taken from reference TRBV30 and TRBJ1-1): SQTIHQWPATLVQPVGSPLSLECTVEGTSNPNLYWYRQAAGRGLQLLFYSVGIGQISSEVPQNLSASRPQDRQFILSSKKLLLSDSGFYLCAWRATGYTEAFFGQGTRLTVV.

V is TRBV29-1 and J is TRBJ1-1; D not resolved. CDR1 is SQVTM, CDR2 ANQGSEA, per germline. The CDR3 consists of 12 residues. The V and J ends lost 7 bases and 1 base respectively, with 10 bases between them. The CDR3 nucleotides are TGCAGCGCCCTGGAGGGGAACACTGAAGCTTTCTTT. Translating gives CSALEGNTEAFF.

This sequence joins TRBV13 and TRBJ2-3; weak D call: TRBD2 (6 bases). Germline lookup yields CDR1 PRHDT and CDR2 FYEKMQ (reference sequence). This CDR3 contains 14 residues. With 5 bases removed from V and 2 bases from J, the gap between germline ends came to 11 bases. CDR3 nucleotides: TGTGCCAGCAGCCCGAGGGACTTCACAGATACGCAGTATTTT. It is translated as CASSPRDFTDTQYF. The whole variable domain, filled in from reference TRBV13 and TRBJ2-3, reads AAGVIQSPRHLIKEKRETATLKCYPIPRHDTVYWYQQGPGQDPQFLISFYEKMQSDKGSIPDRFSAQQFSDYHSELNMSSLELGDSALYFCASSPRDFTDTQYFGPGTRLTVL.

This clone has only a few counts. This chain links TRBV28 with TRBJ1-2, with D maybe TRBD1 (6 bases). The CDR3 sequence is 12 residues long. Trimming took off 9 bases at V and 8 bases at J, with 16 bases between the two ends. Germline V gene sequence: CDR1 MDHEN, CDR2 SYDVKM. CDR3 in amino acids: CARVQGVWGYTF. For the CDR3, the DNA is TGTGCCAGAGTACAGGGAGTGTGGGGCTACACCTTC.

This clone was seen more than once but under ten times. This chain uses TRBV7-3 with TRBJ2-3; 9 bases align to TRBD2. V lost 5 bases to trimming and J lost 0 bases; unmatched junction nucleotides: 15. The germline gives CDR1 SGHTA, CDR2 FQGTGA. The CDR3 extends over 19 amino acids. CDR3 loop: CASSAQLAGSPSSTDTQYF. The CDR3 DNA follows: TGTGCCAGCAGCGCTCAGCTAGCGGGGAGTCCCTCTAGCACAGATACGCAGTATTTT. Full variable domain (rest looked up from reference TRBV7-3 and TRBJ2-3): GAGVSQTPSNKVTEKGKYVELRCDPISGHTALYWYRQSLGQGPEFLIYFQGTGAADDSGLPNDRFFAVRPEGSVSTLKIQRTERGDSAVYLCASSAQLAGSPSSTDTQYFGPGTRLTVL.

CDR3 protein: CASSQDLTPKDSPLHF. For the CDR3, the DNA is TGCGCCAGCAGCCAAGATCTAACACCGAAAGATTCACCCCTCCACTTT. This chain joins TRBV4-3 and TRBJ1-6, with D hard to call. The CDR3 runs to 16 residues. With 0 bases removed from V and 8 bases from J, the gap between germline ends came to 14 bases. Germline V gene data show CDR1 as LGHNA and CDR2 as YSLEER.

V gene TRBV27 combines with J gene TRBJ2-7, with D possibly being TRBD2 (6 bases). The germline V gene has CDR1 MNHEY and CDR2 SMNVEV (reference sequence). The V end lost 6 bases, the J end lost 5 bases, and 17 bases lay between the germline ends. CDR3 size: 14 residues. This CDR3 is CASSLGGSWDEQYF. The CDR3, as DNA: TGTGCCAGCAGCTTAGGAGGGTCGTGGGACGAGCAGTACTTC.

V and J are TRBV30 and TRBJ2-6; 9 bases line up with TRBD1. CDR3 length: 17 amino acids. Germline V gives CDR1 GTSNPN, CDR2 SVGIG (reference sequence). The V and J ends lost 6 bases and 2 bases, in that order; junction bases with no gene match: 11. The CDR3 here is CACVIGQGSAGANVLTF. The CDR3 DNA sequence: TGTGCCTGCGTCATTGGACAGGGGTCCGCTGGGGCCAACGTCCTGACTTTC.

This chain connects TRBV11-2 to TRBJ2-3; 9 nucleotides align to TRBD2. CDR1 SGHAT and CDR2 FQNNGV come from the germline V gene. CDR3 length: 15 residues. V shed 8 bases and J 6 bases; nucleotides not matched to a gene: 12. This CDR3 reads CASQAGSGGPDTQYF. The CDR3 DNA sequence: TGTGCCAGCCAAGCCGGTAGCGGGGGACCTGATACGCAGTATTTT. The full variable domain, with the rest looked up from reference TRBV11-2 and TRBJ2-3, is EAGVAQSPRYKIIEKRQSVAFWCNPISGHATLYWYQQILGQGPKLLIQFQNNGVVDDSQLPKDRFSAERLKGVDSTLKIQPAKLEDSAVYLCASQAGSGGPDTQYFGPGTRLTVL.